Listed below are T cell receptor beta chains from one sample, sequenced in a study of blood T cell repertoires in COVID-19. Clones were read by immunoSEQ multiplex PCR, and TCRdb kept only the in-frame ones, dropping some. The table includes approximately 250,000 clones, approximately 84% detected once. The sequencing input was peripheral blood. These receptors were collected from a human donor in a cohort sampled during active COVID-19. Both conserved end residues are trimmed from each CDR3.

ASSRRTGPYGYT	TRBV6-5	TRBJ1-2
ASSVGPGSNSPLH	TRBV9	TRBJ1-6
ASSQRQGRTWYGYT	TRBV4-1	TRBJ1-2
ASSPEEGTEAF	TRBV4-3	TRBJ1-1
SVQEGDRGYHEQY	TRBV29-1	TRBJ2-7
ASSLEVRGLGYT	TRBV5-4	TRBJ1-2
ASSRGQGDHGYT	TRBV5-1	TRBJ1-2
ASSQTPGGSYNEQF	TRBV3-1/TRBV3-2	TRBJ2-1
ASSGTIRGETQY	TRBV2	TRBJ2-5
ASTQGRSTEAF	TRBV6-5	TRBJ1-1
ASSLPGLVRTDEQF	TRBV7-8	TRBJ2-1
ASSSDTLDTEAF	TRBV5-1	TRBJ1-1
ASSPWTGRSTDTQY	TRBV9	TRBJ2-3
ASSRELAGNAYNEQF	TRBV5-1	TRBJ2-1
ASSPNTGTANTGELF	TRBV18	TRBJ2-2
ASSLASGGPSSYNEQF	TRBV7-9	TRBJ2-1
ASSLGLGQPQH	TRBV5-6	TRBJ1-5
ASRTGNSGANVLT	TRBV27	TRBJ2-6
ASSYSGLAGAYEQY	TRBV6-5	TRBJ2-7
ASGPGGSGPEQY	TRBV6-5	TRBJ2-7
ASSSQGIEKLF	TRBV6-2/TRBV6-3	TRBJ1-4
ASSPWTGVGETQY	TRBV5-4	TRBJ2-5
ATRVAGEGEETQY	TRBV10-3	TRBJ2-5
ASNSGGPTGELF	TRBV19	TRBJ2-2
ASSQDDIGGGQGTGELF	TRBV4-1	TRBJ2-2
ASSWNGQVPNYGYT	TRBV6-5	TRBJ1-2
ASSQVPTPPKETQY	TRBV3-1/TRBV3-2	TRBJ2-5
ASSLYSGGTGELF	TRBV28	TRBJ2-2
ASSLSEVYEQF	TRBV13	TRBJ2-1
ASSEETGDTQY	TRBV6-1	TRBJ2-3
ASSLLAGGDTQY	TRBV5-1	TRBJ2-3
ASSHTGTSNEQY	TRBV3-1/TRBV3-2	TRBJ2-7
ASSRTGVETEAF	TRBV28	TRBJ1-1
ASDEDRGTSETQY	TRBV7-9	TRBJ2-5
ASSLTKTGNEQY	TRBV27	TRBJ2-7
ASSRSGAGETQY	TRBV7-3	TRBJ2-5
ASSLSGAVAKNIQY	TRBV7-2	TRBJ2-4
ASRQTGGGTDTQY	TRBV19	TRBJ2-3
ASRPGLPYNEQF	TRBV6-5	TRBJ2-1
ASSASSGSTDTQY	TRBV6-5	TRBJ2-3
ASSYGGTEETQY	TRBV6-5	TRBJ2-5
ASSSTGEGHYGYT	TRBV28	TRBJ1-2
ASSRIPGQANYGYT	TRBV5-8	TRBJ1-2
SVARDKTYEQY	TRBV29-1	TRBJ2-7
ASSVTGGSNTGELF	TRBV19	TRBJ2-2
ASSLDRTGYEAF	TRBV11-2	TRBJ1-1
SVEEGGAYGYT	TRBV29-1	TRBJ1-2
ASGLPTGSSELF	TRBV5-5	TRBJ2-2
ASSIDHPGSYNEQF	TRBV19	TRBJ2-1
ASSFAHAGGLSYEQY	TRBV27	TRBJ2-7
ASNVGRPTEAF	TRBV19	TRBJ1-1
ASSPGTGTSTDTQY	TRBV6-2/TRBV6-3	TRBJ2-3
ASSHHNSGQGTF	TRBV4-3	TRBJ1-1
SVSAGVGEKLF	TRBV29-1	TRBJ1-4
ASMDGQGALTGELF	TRBV2	TRBJ2-2
ASSEGTSGSNEQF	TRBV6-1	TRBJ2-1
ASSMTGEGSYNSPLH	TRBV2	TRBJ1-6
ASSLEAVTSGNTIY	TRBV5-8	TRBJ1-3
ASSSGDLAGGIEQY	TRBV7-9	TRBJ2-7